This T cell receptor beta chain derives from a study of spatial heterogeneity in lung cancer. Documented time point: blood at routine non-recurrence follow-up after resection. TCRdb re-called the 5' RACE reads with MiXCR, one entry per CDR3 protein. The sample consists of about 110,000 distinct CDR3 sequences, 10% to 14% of them appearing once. The germline gives CDR1 SNHLY, CDR2 FYNNEI. This CDR3 region has 16 residues. V lost 6 bases and J lost 0, with 17 bases in between. The chain couples TRBV2 to TRBJ1-2; tentatively, D is TRBD1 (5 bases). The sequencing here drew on PBMCs, taken at follow-up. This sequence originates from a female donor with early-stage non-small cell lung cancer. The CDR3, as DNA: TGTGCCAGCAGAATGGACAAGCACAGGCCTAACTATGGCTACACCTTC. Protein sequence: CASRMDKHRPNYGYTF.